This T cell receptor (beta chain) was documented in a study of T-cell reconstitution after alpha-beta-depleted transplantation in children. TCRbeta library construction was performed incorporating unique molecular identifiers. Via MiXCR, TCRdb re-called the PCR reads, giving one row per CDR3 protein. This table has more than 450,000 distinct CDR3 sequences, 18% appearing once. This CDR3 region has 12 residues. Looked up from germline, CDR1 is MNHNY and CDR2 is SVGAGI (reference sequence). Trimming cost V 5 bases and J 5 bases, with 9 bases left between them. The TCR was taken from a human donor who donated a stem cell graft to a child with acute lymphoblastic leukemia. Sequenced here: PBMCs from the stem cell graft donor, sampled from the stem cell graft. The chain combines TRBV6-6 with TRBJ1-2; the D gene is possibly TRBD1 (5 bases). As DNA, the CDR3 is TGTGCCAGCAGTGGGGCCCCATATGGCTACACCTTC. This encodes CASSGAPYGYTF.